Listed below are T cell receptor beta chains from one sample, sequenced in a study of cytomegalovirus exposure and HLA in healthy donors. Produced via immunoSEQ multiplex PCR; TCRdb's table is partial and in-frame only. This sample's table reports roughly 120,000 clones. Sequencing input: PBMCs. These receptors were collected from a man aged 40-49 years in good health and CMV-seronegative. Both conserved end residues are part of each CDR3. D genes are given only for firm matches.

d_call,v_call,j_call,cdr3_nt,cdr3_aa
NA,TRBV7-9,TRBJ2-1,TGTGCCAGCAGCTTAGTGGGGGTAGTCGCGGGATATTCCAATGAGCAGTTCTTC,CASSLVGVVAGYSNEQFF
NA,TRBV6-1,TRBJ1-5,TGTGCCAGCAGCACGGGGGGGGCAGGCAATCAGCCCCAGCATTTT,CASSTGGAGNQPQHF
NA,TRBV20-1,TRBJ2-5,TGCAGTGCTGGCACTACGGAGACCCAGTACTTC,CSAGTTETQYF
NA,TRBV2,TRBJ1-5,TGTGCCAGCAGTGCGATAAGGACAGAAAATCAGCCCCAGCATTTT,CASSAIRTENQPQHF
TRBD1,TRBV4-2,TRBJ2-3,TGTGCCAGCAGCTACCGGGACAGACGCACAGATACGCAGTATTTT,CASSYRDRRTDTQYF
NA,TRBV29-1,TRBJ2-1,TGCAGCGTTGAAGATCTCGGAGATGAGCAGTTCTTC,CSVEDLGDEQFF
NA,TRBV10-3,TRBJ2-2,TGTGCCATCAGTGGTCGAGAGGGTACCGGGGAGCTGTTTTTT,CAISGREGTGELFF
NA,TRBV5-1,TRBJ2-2,TGCGCCAGCAGTAACATTTTATCAGGTCCCACCGGGGAGCTGTTTTTT,CASSNILSGPTGELFF
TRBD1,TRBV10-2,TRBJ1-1,TGCGCCAGCCAGACAGGGAAAACAAGTGAAGCTTTCTTT,CASQTGKTSEAFF
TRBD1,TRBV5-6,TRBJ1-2,TGTGCCAGCAGCTCACAGGGGGCAAGCTATGGCTACACCTTC,CASSSQGASYGYTF
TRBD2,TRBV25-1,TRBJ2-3,TGTGCCAGCAGTATGGTAGCGGGAGGCGTCTCAGATACGCAGTATTTT,CASSMVAGGVSDTQYF
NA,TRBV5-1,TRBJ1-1,TGCGCCAGCAGCTTGGAAGGGGCTTCGAACACTGAAGCTTTCTTT,CASSLEGASNTEAFF
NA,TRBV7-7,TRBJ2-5,TGTGCTAGCAGCGCTAGTGGGGGCGGGACCCAGTACTTC,CASSASGGGTQYF
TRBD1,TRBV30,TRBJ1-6,TGTGCCTCCCACGACAGGGAGAATTCACCCCTCCACTTT,CASHDRENSPLHF
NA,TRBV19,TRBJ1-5,TGTGCCAGTAGTATAGATCCGGTTTGGCAGCCCCAGCATTTT,CASSIDPVWQPQHF
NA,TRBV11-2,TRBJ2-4,TGTGCCAGCAGCTTAGCAGGGTTGGACATTCAGTACTTC,CASSLAGLDIQYF
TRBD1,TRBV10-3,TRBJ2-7,TGTGCCATCAAACGGGCAGGGGGAATCTCCTACGAGCAGTACTTC,CAIKRAGGISYEQYF
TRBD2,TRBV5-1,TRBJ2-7,TGCGCCAGCAGCTTGTCAACTAGCGGAGAGGGGGAGCAGTACTTC,CASSLSTSGEGEQYF
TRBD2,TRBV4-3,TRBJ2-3,TGCGCCAGCAGCCAACGGACTAGCGGGGCCACAGATACGCAGTATTTT,CASSQRTSGATDTQYF
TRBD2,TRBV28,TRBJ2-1,TGTGCCAGCAGTCCAGCGGGAGGTGTCGATGAGCAGTTCTTC,CASSPAGGVDEQFF
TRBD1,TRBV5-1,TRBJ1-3,TGCGCCAGCAGCCCGGGACAGGGCGGTGGAAACACCATATATTTT,CASSPGQGGGNTIYF
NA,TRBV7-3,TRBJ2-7,TGTGCCAGCAGCTTAAGTCTCAGCGACGAGCAGTACTTC,CASSLSLSDEQYF
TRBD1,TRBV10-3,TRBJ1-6,TGTGCCACCCGGGAAGACAGGGATTATTCACCCCTCCACTTT,CATREDRDYSPLHF
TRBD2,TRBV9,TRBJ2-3,TGTGCCAGCAGCGTAGGGGCCAGCGGGAGGGCAGATACGCAGTATTTT,CASSVGASGRADTQYF
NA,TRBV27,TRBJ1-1,TGTGCCAGCAGTCCGCCCGGGACTTCCCAATTCAAACGGGTTGAAGCTTTCTTT,CASSPPGTSQFKRVEAFF
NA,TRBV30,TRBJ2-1,TGTGCCTGGAGCCTCGGGACAGCAAGCGGGAGATACACCTACAATGAGCAGTTCTTC,CAWSLGTASGRYTYNEQFF
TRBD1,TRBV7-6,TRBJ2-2,TGTGCCAGCAGCCTTGGACAGGGGAACACCGGGGAGCTGTTTTTT,CASSLGQGNTGELFF
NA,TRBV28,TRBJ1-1,TGTGCCAGCAGTTTATTTGGGGAGGCGAACACTGAAGCTTTCTTT,CASSLFGEANTEAFF